The 21 T cell receptor beta chains given below trace back to one sample, sequenced in a study of blood T cell repertoires in COVID-19. The table came from immunoSEQ multiplex PCR; TCRdb's copy has only in-frame clones and leaves some out. The data show about 260,000 clones, approximately 89% seen once. Source material: peripheral blood. The receptors stem from a man between 40 and 49 years old who had recovered from COVID-19.

This chain links TRBV4-1 with TRBJ2-7, with a possible D match to TRBD2 (5 bases). With 0 bases removed from V and 2 bases from J, the gap between germline ends came to 14 bases. Per germline, CDR1 MGHRA and CDR2 YSYEKL. The CDR3 runs 16 residues. CDR3 amino acids: CASSQDWRTGPYEQYF. The CDR3 bases are TGCGCCAGCAGCCAAGATTGGAGGACTGGGCCCTACGAGCAGTACTTC.

The rearrangement joins TRBV18 to TRBJ1-1; 7 bases agree with TRBD1. The length of the CDR3 is 16 residues. Germline V gives CDR1 KGHSH, CDR2 LQKENI. Losses at the gene ends were 5 bases for V and 3 bases for J; bases not matched to a gene: 12. CDR3 sequence: CASSISSGTDHTEAFF. In nucleotides, the CDR3 is TGTGCCAGCTCAATCAGCTCAGGGACAGACCACACTGAAGCTTTCTTT.

The V and J genes are TRBV11-3 and TRBJ1-1; TRBD1 is a possible D gene (5 bases). Between the trimmed V and J ends, which lost 5 bases and 5 bases, there was a span of 12 bases. This CDR3 is 13 amino acids long. From germline, CDR1 is SGHNT and CDR2 YENEEA. The DNA of the CDR3 is TGTGCCAGCAGCCTTAGGGGCACAACTGAAGCTTTCTTT. It is translated as CASSLRGTTEAFF.

The chain employs TRBV6-1 and TRBJ1-2, with D hard to call. Per germline, CDR1 MNHNS and CDR2 SASEGT. CDR3 length equals 12 residues. V was pared by 3 bases and J by 7 bases, with 9 bases between. As DNA, the CDR3 is TGTGCCAGCAGTGAGATGGTTAGTGGCTACACCTTC. Amino acid sequence: CASSEMVSGYTF.

V usage is TRBV19 and J usage is TRBJ1-4, with D unclear. V was trimmed by 3 bases and J by 4 bases, leaving 9 bases between them. Per germline, CDR1 LNHDA and CDR2 SQIVND (reference sequence). This CDR3 is 14 amino acids long. In nucleotides, the CDR3 is TGTGCCAGTAGTATGGCGGGAATTAATGAAAAACTGTTTTTT. The encoded protein is CASSMAGINEKLFF.

On this clone itself: Other DNA sequences in this sample translate to the same CDR3. The chain employs TRBV19 and TRBJ1-5; 9 nucleotides line up with TRBD1. The germline CDR1 and CDR2 sequences are LNHDA and SQIVND (reference sequence). With 4 bases clipped from V and 7 bases from J, the junction kept 5 bases outside the gene matches. The CDR3 runs 14 residues. CDR3 DNA: TGTGCCAGTAGTACAACAGGGGGCGGGCAGCCCCAGCATTTT. Amino acid sequence: CASSTTGGGQPQHF.

The chain uses TRBV15 and TRBJ2-1; TRBD1 agrees at 7 bases. The germline CDR1 and CDR2 sequences are LNHNV and YYDKDF (reference sequence). This CDR3 is 13 amino acids long. V lost 0 bases and J lost 10; bases outside the gene matches: 3. The CDR3 is CATSRDGDREQFF. CDR3 DNA sequence: TGTGCCACCAGCAGAGATGGGGACAGAGAGCAGTTCTTC. Full variable domain (outside the CDR3, taken from reference TRBV15 and TRBJ2-1): DAMVIQNPRYQVTQFGKPVTLSCSQTLNHNVMYWYQQKSSQAPKLLFHYYDKDFNNEADTPDNFQSRRPNTSFCFLDIRSPGLGDTAMYLCATSRDGDREQFFGPGTRLTVL.

V gene TRBV2 combines with J gene TRBJ1-3, with D tentatively TRBD1 (6 bases). The CDR3 contains 15 residues. Deletions cut 6 bases from V and 2 bases from J, with 14 bases between. Germline V gives CDR1 SNHLY, CDR2 FYNNEI. The CDR3 is CASSTQGSAGNTIYF. The CDR3, as DNA: TGTGCCAGCAGCACACAGGGATCCGCTGGAAACACCATATATTTT.

The genes are TRBV5-5 and TRBJ1-1, with D unresolved. V dropped 5 bases and J dropped 7 bases, with 9 bases sitting between them. Germline assignment: CDR1 SGHKS and CDR2 YYEKEE (reference sequence). The CDR3 has 11 residues. The CDR3 nucleotides read TGTGCCAGCAGGTCGGTTCTTGAAGCTTTCTTT. Protein product: CASRSVLEAFF.

The V and J genes are TRBV29-1 and TRBJ2-2; 7 bases match TRBD2. The length of the CDR3 is 18 residues. V dropped 3 bases and J dropped 4; count of bases not matched to a gene: 17. Per the germline V gene, CDR1 is SQVTM and CDR2 is ANQGSEA. The CDR3 region has the DNA TGCAGCGTTGAGGTGCGAGGGAGGGGAGTCCGCGGCACCGGGGAGCTGTTTTTT. It is translated as CSVEVRGRGVRGTGELFF.

Notes on this clone: This same CDR3 is encoded by further DNA sequences in the sample. V gene TRBV27 combines with J gene TRBJ1-3; D gene ambiguous. The CDR3 loop spans 14 amino acids. CDR1 MNHEY and CDR2 SMNVEV come from the germline V gene (reference sequence). V lost 3 bases to trimming and J lost 2 bases, with 8 bases between them. CDR3 sequence: CASSFTGAGNTIYF. CDR3 nucleotides: TGTGCCAGCAGTTTCACCGGGGCTGGAAACACCATATATTTT.

The gene calls are TRBV23-1 and TRBJ1-5; D is uncertain. TRBV23-1 counts as an open reading frame of uncertain function. This CDR3 region has 15 residues. With 1 base removed from V and 3 bases from J, the gap between germline ends came to 10 bases. The CDR3 reads CASSQWKQINQPQHF. Here the CDR3 DNA reads TGCGCCAGCAGTCAATGGAAACAGATCAATCAGCCCCAGCATTTT.

The genes are TRBV19 and TRBJ1-1, with D possibly TRBD1 on 6 matching bases. Trimming cost V 1 base and J 4 bases, with 13 bases left between them. The CDR3 contains 15 residues. The germline gives CDR1 LNHDA, CDR2 SQIVND (reference sequence). The CDR3 DNA reads as TGTGCCAGTAGTATAGTCTGGGGGGGCGGCACTGAAGCTTTCTTT. Its translation: CASSIVWGGGTEAFF. Filled out from reference TRBV19 and TRBJ1-1, the complete variable domain reads DGGITQSPKYLFRKEGQNVTLSCEQNLNHDAMYWYRQDPGQGLRLIYYSQIVNDFQKGDIAEGYSVSREKKESFPLTVTSAQKNPTAFYLCASSIVWGGGTEAFFGQGTRLTVV.

V usage is TRBV6-5 and J usage is TRBJ2-2; 7 bases are a match to TRBD1. The V gene end was trimmed by 8 bases and the J gene end by 7 bases; junction bases not matched to a gene: 7. Germline CDR1 reads MNHEY; CDR2 reads SVGAGI. The CDR3 length is 13 residues. The CDR3 loop is CASQTGYGGELFF. In nucleotides, the CDR3 is TGTGCCAGCCAGACAGGGTACGGCGGGGAGCTGTTTTTT.

The chain uses TRBV2 and TRBJ2-7, with D uncertain. The CDR3 loop spans 12 amino acids. Germline assignment: CDR1 SNHLY and CDR2 FYNNEI. V dropped 7 bases and J dropped 2 bases, with 9 bases sitting between them. The CDR3 bases are TGTGCCAGCACCACCCGGGCCTACGAGCAGTACTTC. It translates to CASTTRAYEQYF. The full variable domain, in which reference TRBV2 and TRBJ2-7 provide the parts outside the CDR3, is EPEVTQTPSHQVTQMGQEVILRCVPISNHLYFYWYRQILGQKVEFLVSFYNNEISEKSEIFDDQFSVERPDGSNFTLKIRSTKLEDSAMYFCASTTRAYEQYFGPGTRLTVT.

This clone appeared once. The CDR3 is CASSAGQGTFSYEQYF. CDR3 nucleotides: TGTGCCAGCAGCGCAGGACAGGGGACATTCTCCTACGAGCAGTACTTC. The chain employs TRBV9 and TRBJ2-7; 9 bases match TRBD1. Germline assignment: CDR1 SGDLS and CDR2 YYNGEE. Trimming took 3 bases from V and 0 from J; bases not matched to a gene: 7. This CDR3 is 16 amino acids long.

This clone was counted a few times. The rearrangement uses TRBV15 and TRBJ2-2, with a possible D match to TRBD1 (6 bases). This CDR3 has 15 amino acids. V lost 4 bases to trimming and J lost 5 bases, with 14 bases between them. Germline CDR1 is LNHNV and CDR2 is YYDKDF (reference sequence). This CDR3 reads CATSKQGLGTGELFF. DNA of the CDR3: TGTGCCACCAGCAAACAGGGTTTGGGTACCGGGGAGCTGTTTTTT.

This clone has a handful of counts. Written as DNA, the CDR3 is TGTGCCAGTAGTACCACAGGGAGCACTGAAGCTTTCTTT. The encoded protein is CASSTTGSTEAFF. This sequence joins TRBV19 and TRBJ1-1; TRBD1 is a possible D gene (6 bases). CDR1 is LNHDA, CDR2 SQIVND, per germline (reference sequence). With 4 bases removed from V and 4 bases from J, the gap between germline ends came to 10 bases. This CDR3 comprises 13 residues. Full variable domain (missing parts from reference TRBV19 and TRBJ1-1): DGGITQSPKYLFRKEGQNVTLSCEQNLNHDAMYWYRQDPGQGLRLIYYSQIVNDFQKGDIAEGYSVSREKKESFPLTVTSAQKNPTAFYLCASSTTGSTEAFFGQGTRLTVV.

The chain is built from TRBV23-1 and TRBJ2-1; TRBD1 is a possible D gene (5 bases). TRBV23-1 is known as an ORF, though its function is uncertain. CDR3 length equals 13 residues. Trimming removed 3 bases from V and 6 bases from J, with 9 bases in between. This CDR3 is CASSQPQGNEQFF. DNA of the CDR3: TGCGCCAGCAGTCAGCCTCAGGGCAATGAGCAGTTCTTC.

The chain links TRBV19 to TRBJ2-5; 7 nucleotides agree with TRBD2. CDR3 length: 15 amino acids. The ends lost 3 bases at V and 4 bases at J; junction bases unmatched: 8. Germline CDR1 is LNHDA and CDR2 is SQIVND (reference sequence). The CDR3 spells CASSMSSGRRETQYF. The CDR3 region has the DNA TGTGCCAGTAGTATGTCTAGCGGTAGGAGAGAGACCCAGTACTTC.

The CDR3 protein is CAIRPGLLRTDTQYF. The CDR3 DNA reads as TGTGCCATCAGGCCCGGACTACTGAGGACAGATACGCAGTATTTT. The rearrangement uses TRBV10-3 and TRBJ2-3; TRBD2 might be the D (6 bases). The CDR3 has 15 amino acids. The germline CDR1 and CDR2 sequences are ENHRY and SYGVKD. The V gene lost 6 bases and the J gene lost 3 bases, with 16 bases spanning the gap.